The 11 T cell receptor beta chains in this list originate from one sample, sequenced in a study of shared clonotypes between healthy human individuals (TCRdb year 2020). Library creation used the immunoSEQ multiplex PCR assay. TCRdb holds this immuneACCESS table with in-frame rearrangements only. Some clones are missing; in checked studies, unresolved V genes explain under half, and the rest has no known cause. Here the sample has 2,500,000 or so clones; about nine tenths occur a single time. The ten largest clones add up to more than 0.35% of the sample. Material for sequencing was naive CD4+ T cells from PBMCs. The cell subset or site label, as the study defines it: CD45RA+ positively selected. These receptor sequences come from a man between 18 and 29 years old in good health. Some clones in this sample may be carry-over from other donors' samples.

The genes are TRBV11-3 and TRBJ2-2; a possible D gene is TRBD1 (5 bases). Trimming removed 0 bases from V and 7 bases from J, with 9 bases in between. Germline CDR1 SGHNT, CDR2 YENEEA. This CDR3 region has 14 residues. CDR3 nucleotides: TGTGCCAGCAGCTTAGACCCTCAGGGCGGGGAGCTGTTTTTT. Translating gives CASSLDPQGGELFF.

The V gene is TRBV5-1, the J gene TRBJ2-1; 7 nucleotides match TRBD1. This CDR3 comprises 14 residues. The germline V gene has CDR1 SGHRS and CDR2 YFSETQ. Trimming at V came to 2 bases and at J to 10 bases, leaving 9 bases not matched to a gene. CDR3 sequence (DNA): TGCGCCAGCAGCTTAAGACAGGGTTCAGCGGAGCAGTTCTTC. This translates into CASSLRQGSAEQFF.

This clone was recorded only once. The V call is TRBV30, the J call TRBJ2-6; the D gene is possibly TRBD2 (5 bases). V lost 7 bases to trimming and J lost 4 bases, with 23 bases between them. The CDR3 is 17 residues long. CDR1 GTSNPN and CDR2 SVGIG come from the germline V gene (reference sequence). The CDR3: CAFNRRAGVRGANVLTF. The DNA for the CDR3 is TGTGCCTTCAACCGGCGGGCCGGGGTTCGGGGGGCCAACGTCCTGACTTTC.

The CDR3 protein is CATSRGGHPDQPQHF. Written as DNA, the CDR3 is TGTGCCACCAGCAGGGGCGGACACCCGGATCAGCCCCAGCATTTT. The gene calls are TRBV15 and TRBJ1-5, with a weak D call TRBD1 (5 bases). CDR3 length: 15 amino acids. Germline lookup yields CDR1 LNHNV and CDR2 YYDKDF (reference sequence). V gave up 3 bases and J gave up 5 bases, with 14 bases separating them.

In the case of this clone: Additional DNA sequences in this sample encode the identical CDR3. V and J are TRBV7-3 and TRBJ2-2; D uncertain. Deletions cut 5 bases from V and 1 base from J, with 5 bases between. Germline V gene sequence: CDR1 SGHTA, CDR2 FQGTGA. The CDR3 has 13 amino acids. The DNA of the CDR3 is TGTGCCAGCAGCGTAAGGAACACCGGGGAGCTGTTTTTT. It specifies CASSVRNTGELFF.

The V and J genes are TRBV18 and TRBJ2-7; D unclear. CDR1 is KGHSH, CDR2 LQKENI, per germline. The CDR3 totals 10 residues. Trimming left V 8 bases short and J 11 bases short, with 13 bases between. The CDR3 reads CASRIGFKYF. CDR3 in DNA: TGTGCCAGCCGCATAGGGTTCAAGTACTTC.

This clone was observed a single time. The CDR3 protein is CASSRRSAEREKLFF. DNA of the CDR3: TGTGCCAGCAGTAGGAGGTCGGCGGAGAGAGAAAAACTGTTTTTT. The chain recombines TRBV27 with TRBJ1-4; unclear D gene. Germline assignment: CDR1 MNHEY and CDR2 SMNVEV (reference sequence). The CDR3 runs 15 residues. Between the trimmed V and J ends, which lost 5 bases and 8 bases, there was a span of 18 bases.

This chain links TRBV2 with TRBJ1-6, with D possibly TRBD1 on 5 matching bases. The germline CDR1 and CDR2 sequences are SNHLY and FYNNEI. The CDR3 sequence is 14 residues long. V was shortened by 6 bases and J by 13 bases, with 19 bases between the two germline ends. The CDR3 coding sequence is TGTGCCAGCAGCGAACGGGACTCCGGTGGTCCCCTCCACTTT. Translating it yields CASSERDSGGPLHF.

The chain uses TRBV7-9 and TRBJ2-3, with D perhaps matching TRBD1 or TRBD2 (5 bases each). Trimming removed 1 base from V and 1 base from J, with 9 bases in between. Per the germline V gene, CDR1 is SEHNR and CDR2 is FQNEAQ (reference sequence). This CDR3 comprises 15 residues. Here the CDR3 DNA reads TGTGCCAGCAGCTTAGAACGGGACGGCACAGATACGCAGTATTTT. It codes for CASSLERDGTDTQYF.

This chain links TRBV27 with TRBJ2-1; 7 nucleotides align to TRBD1. After removal of 4 bases from V and 4 bases from J, the junction contained 13 bases not matched to a gene. From germline, CDR1 is MNHEY and CDR2 SMNVEV (reference sequence). This CDR3 comprises 17 residues. In DNA, the CDR3 is TGTGCCAGCAGTTCCCGCCGTCGACAGGGATCGTACAATGAGCAGTTCTTC. Protein product: CASSSRRRQGSYNEQFF.

Note on this clone: This same CDR3 is encoded by further DNA sequences in the sample. The chain uses TRBV5-1 and TRBJ1-6; D unclear. CDR1 is SGHRS and CDR2 is YFSETQ in the germline V gene. Trimming stripped 0 bases from V and 8 bases from J, with 9 bases between. CDR3 length equals 14 residues. CDR3 sequence reads: CASSLVGSDSPLHF. CDR3 DNA sequence: TGCGCCAGCAGCTTGGTTGGCAGCGATTCACCCCTCCACTTT.